One and the same sample provided the 18 T cell receptor beta chains below, sequenced in a study of vaccination and CD4 T cells after COVID-19. Oncomine TCR Beta short-read sequencing was applied to DNA from cultured CD4+ T cells. TCRdb passed the PCR reads through MiXCR, listing each CDR3 protein once. The sample holds 8,500 to 11,000 distinct CDR3 sequences, roughly 64% seen once. Treatment described: roughly ten-day PBMC culture with coronavirus spike peptide pools or control peptides (ViraFEST assay). No cognate antigen is known for these TCRs. The specimen was CD4+ T cells from blood, cultured in vitro. The receptors shown here come from a human donor who had recovered from COVID-19.

The CDR3 DNA is TGTGCCAGCAGTTACTCGAGAGCGGGTCCAGATACGCAGTATTTT. Translated: CASSYSRAGPDTQYF. The V gene is TRBV6-5, the J gene TRBJ2-3, with D possibly TRBD2 on 6 matching bases. V was pared by 0 bases and J by 4 bases, with 11 bases between. This CDR3 region has 15 residues. The germline CDR1 and CDR2 sequences are MNHEY and SVGAGI.

This clonotype was observed once. The chain links TRBV18 to TRBJ1-2; TRBD1 matches at 7 bases. This CDR3 spans 14 amino acids. Germline V gives CDR1 KGHSH, CDR2 LQKENI. The J segment lost 0 bases and the V segment lost 3 bases, leaving 1 base of the junction unmatched. The CDR3 sequence is CASSPDRANYGYTF. The CDR3 DNA reads as TGTGCCAGCTCACCTGACAGGGCTAACTATGGCTACACCTTC.

DNA of the CDR3: TGTGCCAGCAGTCCCCCCCAGGGAGCGAACACTGAAGCTTTCTTT. This gives the protein CASSPPQGANTEAFF. V gene TRBV27 combines with J gene TRBJ1-1; D perhaps matches TRBD1 (5 bases). Per the germline V gene, CDR1 is MNHEY and CDR2 is SMNVEV (reference sequence). This CDR3 has 15 amino acids. Deletions cut 5 bases from V and 1 base from J, with 14 bases between.

There are a few counts of this clonotype. V gene TRBV21-1 combines with J gene TRBJ2-5; the DNA was not compared with TRBD1, the D call given in the table. TRBV21-1 is annotated as a pseudogene. The CDR3 consists of 13 residues. The CDR3 coding sequence is TGTGCCAGCAGCAAGGGGGGCTGGGAGACCCAGTACTTC. It codes for CASSKGGWETQYF.

The chain joins TRBV19 to TRBJ2-1; 8 bases are shared with TRBD2. Trimming removed 3 bases from V and 6 bases from J; junction bases left unmatched: 10. CDR1 is LNHDA and CDR2 is SQIVND in the germline V gene (reference sequence). The CDR3 extends over 16 amino acids. The CDR3 nucleotides read TGTGCCAGTAGTATTACGGATCCTAGCGGGCGCAATGAGCAGTTCTTC. Translated: CASSITDPSGRNEQFF.

The chain employs TRBV19 and TRBJ1-1, with D possibly being TRBD1 (5 bases). Trimming left V 4 bases short and J 5 bases short, with 11 bases between. CDR3 length equals 13 residues. Germline V gives CDR1 LNHDA, CDR2 SQIVND (reference sequence). CDR3 sequence reads: CASSRGPGTEAFF. The CDR3 nucleotides are TGTGCCAGTAGTAGGGGACCCGGGACTGAAGCTTTCTTT. Full variable domain (outside the CDR3, taken from reference TRBV19 and TRBJ1-1): DGGITQSPKYLFRKEGQNVTLSCEQNLNHDAMYWYRQDPGQGLRLIYYSQIVNDFQKGDIAEGYSVSREKKESFPLTVTSAQKNPTAFYLCASSRGPGTEAFFGQGTRLTVV.

The chain couples TRBV7-6 to TRBJ1-4, with a tentative D call TRBD1 (6 bases). V was cut by 3 bases and J by 6 bases, with 14 bases left in between. This CDR3 spans 15 amino acids. Germline-derived CDR1 and CDR2 are SGHVS and FNYEAQ. CDR3 protein: CASSFNREDYEKLFF. DNA for the CDR3: TGTGCCAGCAGCTTCAACAGGGAAGATTATGAAAAACTGTTTTTT.

The genes are TRBV2 and TRBJ2-5, with TRBD2 matching 14 bases. From germline, CDR1 is SNHLY and CDR2 FYNNEI. The V gene end was trimmed by 4 bases and the J gene end by 5 bases; junction bases not matched to a gene: 3. The length of the CDR3 is 15 residues. The CDR3 spells CASSVRTSGGETQYF. The CDR3 nucleotides read TGTGCCAGCAGTGTGCGGACTAGCGGGGGGGAGACCCAGTACTTC.

This clonotype appeared a few times. The V call is TRBV27, the J call TRBJ2-6; D gene unclear. CDR3 length: 14 amino acids. Trimming left V 3 bases short and J 4 bases short, with 7 bases between. The germline gives CDR1 MNHEY, CDR2 SMNVEV (reference sequence). The CDR3 nucleotides are TGTGCCAGCAGTTTGAGTGGCGGGGCCAACGTCCTGACTTTC. It yields the protein CASSLSGGANVLTF.

The gene calls are TRBV9 and TRBJ1-6; no firm D call. The CDR3 length is 14 residues. Looked up from germline, CDR1 is SGDLS and CDR2 is YYNGEE. V lost 0 bases and J 7 bases, leaving 8 bases between the germline ends. The CDR3 sequence: CASSVAGENSPLHF. CDR3 nucleotides: TGTGCCAGCAGCGTAGCTGGGGAGAATTCACCCCTCCACTTT.

The gene calls are TRBV19 and TRBJ2-3; 12 bases are a match to TRBD2. The length of the CDR3 is 17 residues. Looked up from germline, CDR1 is LNHDA and CDR2 is SQIVND (reference sequence). The V segment lost 5 bases and the J segment 2 bases; nucleotides outside the gene matches: 8. In nucleotides, the CDR3 is TGTGCCAGTAGTGGGACTAGCGGGTCCTGGAACACAGATACGCAGTATTTT. Protein product: CASSGTSGSWNTDTQYF.

This clonotype was seen a handful of times. The V gene is TRBV6-5, the J gene TRBJ1-2; weak D call: TRBD1 (5 bases). Germline CDR1 and CDR2: MNHEY and SVGAGI. V lost 2 bases, J lost 8 bases, and 15 bases lay in between. This CDR3 is 14 amino acids long. The CDR3 nucleotides are TGTGCCAGCAGTTACCGGGGCCGGATGGAAGGCTACACCTTC. This sequence encodes CASSYRGRMEGYTF.

The V gene is TRBV5-1, the J gene TRBJ2-2; no clear D gene. Between the trimmed V and J ends, which lost 2 bases and 3 bases, there was a span of 11 bases. The germline gives CDR1 SGHRS, CDR2 YFSETQ. This CDR3 comprises 15 residues. CDR3 DNA: TGCGCCAGCAGCTTTAGGTCTACCGACACCGGGGAGCTGTTTTTT. It is translated as CASSFRSTDTGELFF.

The chain links TRBV19 to TRBJ1-5, with D perhaps matching TRBD1 (6 bases). The CDR3 runs 15 residues. The germline V gene has CDR1 LNHDA and CDR2 SQIVND (reference sequence). V dropped 8 bases and J dropped 1 base, with 15 bases sitting between them. CDR3 DNA sequence: TGTGCCAGTCGATCCCCAGGGGACAGCAATCAGCCCCAGCATTTT. Amino acids: CASRSPGDSNQPQHF. Variable domain in full (rest from reference TRBV19 and TRBJ1-5): DGGITQSPKYLFRKEGQNVTLSCEQNLNHDAMYWYRQDPGQGLRLIYYSQIVNDFQKGDIAEGYSVSREKKESFPLTVTSAQKNPTAFYLCASRSPGDSNQPQHFGDGTRLSIL.

V usage is TRBV20-1 and J usage is TRBJ1-1, with no clear D. Germline CDR1 DFQATT, CDR2 SNEGSKA (reference sequence). Trimming removed 5 bases at V and 1 base at J, with 14 bases between. This CDR3 has 14 residues. CDR3 DNA: TGCAGTGCTCAAACCGGGCTCCCGAACACTGAAGCTTTCTTT. This codes for CSAQTGLPNTEAFF.

This clonotype came up once. This sequence joins TRBV20-1 and TRBJ2-7; TRBD2 is a possible D gene (6 bases). CDR1 DFQATT and CDR2 SNEGSKA come from the germline V gene (reference sequence). The CDR3 sequence is 15 residues long. The V end lost 0 bases, the J end lost 2 bases, and 14 bases lay between the germline ends. The CDR3 DNA is TGCAGTGCTAGAGATTTGACGGGACTCGCCTACGAGCAGTACTTC. It specifies CSARDLTGLAYEQYF.

In its sample, this clonotype was seen a few times. The chain has TRBV20-1 and TRBJ1-1; TRBD1 matches 10 bases. V lost 2 bases to trimming and J lost 10 bases; unmatched junction nucleotides: 10. The CDR3 has 14 residues. Germline V gene data show CDR1 as DFQATT and CDR2 as SNEGSKA (reference sequence). CDR3 protein: CSARRDRGLLSAFF. The DNA of the CDR3 is TGCAGTGCTAGAAGAGACAGGGGGCTTCTTTCAGCTTTCTTT.

This clonotype was seen more than once but under ten times. This chain connects TRBV6-1 to TRBJ2-2; maybe TRBD2 (6 bases). Germline V gives CDR1 MNHNS, CDR2 SASEGT. The CDR3 contains 16 residues. Trimming took 4 bases from V and 7 from J, leaving 19 bases between them. This CDR3 is CASSGEVRASGGELFF. CDR3 coding DNA: TGTGCCAGCAGTGGGGAGGTGAGGGCCAGTGGCGGGGAGCTGTTTTTT.